Listed here are 30 T cell receptor beta chains from one sample, sequenced in a study of blood T cell repertoires in COVID-19. Profiled with immunoSEQ multiplex PCR; TCRdb holds only in-frame clones, not every one. The data show 160,000 or so clones, with roughly 89% seen just once and around 3.9% held by the top ten. Material: peripheral blood. Every receptor here comes from a woman aged 60 to 75 who had recovered from COVID-19.

The rearrangement uses TRBV9 and TRBJ2-2; the match to TRBD2 covers 7 bases. With 0 bases clipped from V and 3 bases from J, the junction kept 14 bases outside the gene matches. This CDR3 has 19 amino acids. The germline gives CDR1 SGDLS, CDR2 YYNGEE. In DNA, the CDR3 is TGTGCCAGCAGCGTAGACGGGACGGGGGGAACACTTGACACCGGGGAGCTGTTTTTT. Amino acid sequence: CASSVDGTGGTLDTGELFF.

The chain joins TRBV6-2 or TRBV6-3 to TRBJ1-3; D may be TRBD1 (5 bases). Trimming took off 2 bases at V and 4 bases at J, with 9 bases between the two ends. Germline V CDR1 and CDR2: MNHEY, SVGEGT. The CDR3 totals 14 residues. This chain's CDR3 is CASSYRQTGNTIYF. Here the CDR3 DNA reads TGTGCCAGCAGTTACCGACAGACAGGAAACACCATATATTTT.

This chain uses TRBV4-1 with TRBJ2-7, with D perhaps TRBD1 (6 bases). This CDR3 spans 14 amino acids. Germline-derived CDR1 and CDR2 are MGHRA and YSYEKL. Deletions cut 4 bases from V and 2 bases from J, with 12 bases between. CDR3 nucleotide sequence: TGCGCCAGCAGCCCGACGACAGGACCCTACGAGCAGTACTTC. Protein product: CASSPTTGPYEQYF.

The chain uses TRBV21-1 and TRBJ1-6; whether TRBD1, the table's D call, matches the DNA was not checked. TRBV21-1 constitutes a pseudogene. There are 16 residues in the CDR3. The CDR3 loop is CASSKMGQEFDSPLHF. The CDR3, as DNA: TGTGCCAGCAGCAAGATGGGACAGGAATTTGATTCACCCCTCCACTTT.

V is TRBV19 and J is TRBJ2-2, with 9 bases aligning to TRBD1. The CDR3 is 16 amino acids. From germline, CDR1 is LNHDA and CDR2 SQIVND (reference sequence). V shed 4 bases, J shed 0 bases, and the junction held 3 bases outside the gene matches. CDR3 nucleotides: TGTGCCAGTAGTACTGGACAGGGGACGAACACCGGGGAGCTGTTTTTT. Translated, it gives CASSTGQGTNTGELFF.

The CDR3: CASSGTTDANTGELFF. Written as DNA, the CDR3 is TGTGCCAGCAGCGGCACGACAGATGCGAACACCGGGGAGCTGTTTTTT. The chain couples TRBV9 to TRBJ2-2; D might be TRBD1 (5 bases). The CDR3 has 16 residues. The germline CDR1 and CDR2 sequences are SGDLS and YYNGEE. Trimming cost V 3 bases and J 0 bases, with 12 bases left between them.

The chain has TRBV12-3 or TRBV12-4 and TRBJ2-1; 9 bases map to TRBD1. V was clipped by 6 bases and J by 7 bases; unmatched bases: 4. CDR3 size: 13 residues. CDR3 protein: CASRQGAHNEQFF. In DNA form, the CDR3 reads TGTGCCAGCAGACAGGGGGCCCATAATGAGCAGTTCTTC.

This clone was counted only a few times. The V and J genes are TRBV6-5 and TRBJ1-1, with D possibly matching TRBD1 (6 bases). Trimming took 0 bases from V and 0 from J, leaving 8 bases between them. In germline, CDR1 is MNHEY, CDR2 SVGAGI. The length of the CDR3 is 15 residues. CDR3 sequence: CASSYSRQVNTEAFF. CDR3 nucleotides: TGTGCCAGCAGTTACTCACGACAGGTGAACACTGAAGCTTTCTTT.

The chain has TRBV5-1 and TRBJ2-5; D gene uncertain. V shed 1 base and J shed 5 bases, with 12 bases lying between them. Germline CDR1 and CDR2: SGHRS and YFSETQ. The CDR3 is made up of 14 amino acids. DNA for the CDR3: TGCGCCAGCAGCTTGAAGTCGAGTCCGGAGACCCAGTACTTC. The encoded protein is CASSLKSSPETQYF.

Remarks on this clone: The junction does not match germline at one end; this may be a read error. J is TRBJ1-4 and V is TRBV11-2, with 7 bases that match TRBD1. The CDR3 spans 11 residues. In germline, CDR1 is SGHAT, CDR2 FQNNGV. CDR3 region: CASSVDRVEVF. CDR3 nucleotide sequence: TGTGCCAGCAGCGTAGACAGGGTCGAGGTTTTT.

This sequence joins TRBV28 and TRBJ1-2, with TRBD1 matching over 9 bases. Germline CDR1 MDHEN, CDR2 SYDVKM. CDR3 size: 15 residues. V was clipped by 6 bases and J by 0 bases; unmatched bases: 5. CDR3 loop: CASRWTGAANYGYTF. For the CDR3, the DNA is TGTGCCAGCAGGTGGACAGGGGCCGCTAACTATGGCTACACCTTC.

This sequence joins TRBV2 and TRBJ1-6, with D tentatively TRBD1 (5 bases). Germline V CDR1 and CDR2: SNHLY, FYNNEI. The CDR3 is made up of 15 amino acids. V shed 3 bases and J shed 8 bases, with 14 bases lying between them. The DNA of the CDR3 is TGTGCCAGCAGTGATCAGGGTATAGGTTATTCACCCCTCCACTTT. This gives the protein CASSDQGIGYSPLHF. Complete variable domain (other parts from reference TRBV2 and TRBJ1-6): EPEVTQTPSHQVTQMGQEVILRCVPISNHLYFYWYRQILGQKVEFLVSFYNNEISEKSEIFDDQFSVERPDGSNFTLKIRSTKLEDSAMYFCASSDQGIGYSPLHFGNGTRLTVT.

J is TRBJ1-2 and V is TRBV10-3; possibly TRBD1 for D (6 bases). From germline, CDR1 is ENHRY and CDR2 SYGVKD. Between the trimmed V and J ends, which lost 10 bases and 8 bases, there was a span of 23 bases. This CDR3 has 14 amino acids. The CDR3 sequence: CATCPQGMIEGYTF. CDR3 coding DNA: TGTGCCACCTGCCCTCAGGGGATGATTGAGGGCTACACCTTC.

This clone was seen only a few times. The rearrangement links TRBV5-1 to TRBJ2-5; TRBD1 agrees at 10 bases. The CDR3 has 14 residues. Per the germline V gene, CDR1 is SGHRS and CDR2 is YFSETQ. V shed 4 bases, J shed 5 bases, and the junction held 5 bases outside the gene matches. In nucleotides, the CDR3 is TGCGCCAGCAGCCCGACAGGGGGCGGTGAGACCCAGTACTTC. Its protein is CASSPTGGGETQYF.

This clone showed up just once. J is TRBJ2-1 and V is TRBV19; D uncertain. Germline V gives CDR1 LNHDA, CDR2 SQIVND (reference sequence). The CDR3 loop spans 12 amino acids. The V end was cut by 6 bases, the J end by 4 bases, with 7 bases between. For the CDR3, the DNA is TGTGCCAGTAGAAACTCTTACAATGAGCAGTTCTTC. It codes for CASRNSYNEQFF.

The V call is TRBV27, the J call TRBJ1-4; no clear D. The V gene's germline CDR1 is MNHEY and CDR2 SMNVEV (reference sequence). The CDR3 is 17 amino acids. V was pared by 8 bases and J by 0 bases, with 19 bases between. The DNA of the CDR3 is TGTGCCAGCGGTCCCCTACGAGGTGCTCCAACTAATGAAAAACTGTTTTTT. It yields the protein CASGPLRGAPTNEKLFF.

This chain uses TRBV18 with TRBJ2-2; tentatively, D is TRBD2 (6 bases). The CDR3 extends over 15 amino acids. Germline CDR1 is KGHSH and CDR2 is LQKENI. V lost 6 bases, J lost 6 bases, and 17 bases lay in between. In nucleotides, the CDR3 is TGTGCCAGCTCCCCCGCGGGGACGTGGTCCGGGGAGCTGTTTTTT. It encodes CASSPAGTWSGELFF. Full variable domain (rest looked up from reference TRBV18 and TRBJ2-2): NAGVMQNPRHLVRRRGQEARLRCSPMKGHSHVYWYRQLPEEGLKFMVYLQKENIIDESGMPKERFSAEFPKEGPSILRIQQVVRGDSAAYFCASSPAGTWSGELFFGEGSRLTVL.

This chain connects TRBV12-3 or TRBV12-4 to TRBJ2-7, with 7 positions matching TRBD1. The CDR3 has 13 amino acids. J was trimmed by 6 bases and V by 6 bases; bases with no gene match: 8. CDR3 residues: CASRDNRGGEQYF. In nucleotides, the CDR3 is TGTGCCAGCAGGGATAACAGGGGCGGCGAGCAGTACTTC.

V is TRBV29-1 and J is TRBJ1-3; 7 nucleotides align to TRBD1. The CDR3 runs 14 residues. Germline values: CDR1 SQVTM, CDR2 ANQGSEA. The V and J ends lost 4 bases and 1 base, in that order; junction bases with no gene match: 4. CDR3 nucleotides: TGCAGCGTTGCTACAGGGGAATCTGGAAACACCATATATTTT. This codes for CSVATGESGNTIYF.

V usage is TRBV24-1 and J usage is TRBJ2-1; D remains unclear. Trimming pared 0 bases from V and 9 bases from J, leaving 8 bases between. The germline CDR1 and CDR2 sequences are KGHDR and SFDVKD. The CDR3 consists of 13 residues. CDR3 protein: CATSDLGQTEQFF. In DNA form, the CDR3 reads TGTGCCACCAGTGATTTGGGGCAGACTGAGCAGTTCTTC.

The count of this clone is one. This CDR3 is also generated by other DNA sequences in the sample. The V and J genes are TRBV5-1 and TRBJ1-2, with TRBD1 identical over 7 bases. Germline CDR1 reads SGHRS; CDR2 reads YFSETQ. With 3 bases clipped from V and 1 base from J, the junction kept 3 bases outside the gene matches. The CDR3 has 14 amino acids. CDR3: CASSSGQNNYGYTF. CDR3 bases: TGCGCCAGCAGCTCGGGACAGAATAACTATGGCTACACCTTC.

V and J are TRBV7-9 and TRBJ1-5, with D possibly TRBD1 on 5 matching bases. Trimming pared 8 bases from V and 3 bases from J, leaving 14 bases between. In germline, CDR1 is SEHNR, CDR2 FQNEAQ (reference sequence). The length of the CDR3 is 14 residues. The DNA for the CDR3 is TGTGCCAGCGCGGGAGACAGTAACAATCAGCCCCAGCATTTT. Amino acids: CASAGDSNNQPQHF.

V is TRBV7-8 and J is TRBJ2-7; D not resolved. Deletions cut 5 bases from V and 8 bases from J, with 10 bases between. This CDR3 has 11 amino acids. From germline, CDR1 is SGHVS and CDR2 FQNEAQ. CDR3 in DNA: TGTGCCAGCAGCCCCATGGGCCAGCAGTACTTC. Translating it yields CASSPMGQQYF.

This clone was recorded only once. This chain links TRBV30 with TRBJ1-1; perhaps TRBD1 as D (5 bases). The CDR3 runs 13 residues. Germline CDR1 and CDR2: GTSNPN and SVGIG (reference sequence). Trimming took off 2 bases at V and 5 bases at J, with 12 bases between the two ends. The CDR3 region is CAWSNGGGTEAFF. The CDR3 DNA sequence: TGTGCCTGGAGTAACGGGGGTGGGACTGAAGCTTTCTTT.

The rearrangement links TRBV2 to TRBJ2-2; D gene uncertain. The CDR3 consists of 13 residues. V lost 4 bases and J lost 4, with 7 bases in between. Germline values: CDR1 SNHLY, CDR2 FYNNEI. The CDR3 here is CASSGVPTGELFF. In nucleotides, the CDR3 is TGTGCCAGCAGTGGAGTTCCCACCGGGGAGCTGTTTTTT.

The rearrangement links TRBV5-1 to TRBJ2-5, with D possibly being TRBD2 (6 bases). The CDR3 length is 15 residues. Germline V gene sequence: CDR1 SGHRS, CDR2 YFSETQ. V was cut by 3 bases and J by 2 bases, with 14 bases left in between. The CDR3 DNA reads as TGCGCCAGCAGCTCACTCCAGGGAGGACAAGAGACCCAGTACTTC. Its protein is CASSSLQGGQETQYF.

V and J are TRBV27 and TRBJ2-6, with 7 nucleotides matching TRBD1. Germline V gene sequence: CDR1 MNHEY, CDR2 SMNVEV (reference sequence). The CDR3 consists of 15 residues. Germline trimming cut 6 bases from V and 4 bases from J; bases unmatched to any gene: 6. The CDR3 reads CASRKTGAGANVLTF. Written as DNA, the CDR3 is TGTGCCAGCAGAAAAACAGGGGCAGGGGCCAACGTCCTGACTTTC.

J is TRBJ2-1 and V is TRBV5-1; D possibly corresponds to TRBD1 (6 bases). V was pared by 7 bases and J by 1 base, with 12 bases between. The CDR3 has 14 residues. Looked up from germline, CDR1 is SGHRS and CDR2 is YFSETQ. CDR3 sequence: CASLPTGSYNEQFF. DNA of the CDR3: TGCGCCAGCCTACCCACAGGGTCCTACAATGAGCAGTTCTTC. Full variable domain (rest looked up from reference TRBV5-1 and TRBJ2-1): KAGVTQTPRYLIKTRGQQVTLSCSPISGHRSVSWYQQTPGQGLQFLFEYFSETQRNKGNFPGRFSGRQFSNSRSEMNVSTLELGDSALYLCASLPTGSYNEQFFGPGTRLTVL.

CDR3 protein: CASSQSPPPPTGGNTEAFF. The CDR3 region has the DNA TGCGCCAGCAGTCAATCACCACCGCCCCCGACAGGGGGAAACACTGAAGCTTTCTTT. This sequence joins TRBV23-1 and TRBJ1-1; 9 nucleotides agree with TRBD1. TRBV23-1 is reported as an ORF; its role is uncertain. The J segment lost 2 bases and the V segment lost 0 bases, leaving 13 bases of the junction unmatched. There are 19 residues in the CDR3.

This chain joins TRBV6-5 and TRBJ1-1, with a weak D call TRBD1 (6 bases). The CDR3 is 13 amino acids. Per germline, CDR1 MNHEY and CDR2 SVGAGI. V was pared by 2 bases and J by 8 bases, with 12 bases between. CDR3 loop: CASSYNKGGEAFF. The CDR3 DNA follows: TGTGCCAGCAGTTACAACAAGGGGGGGGAAGCTTTCTTT.